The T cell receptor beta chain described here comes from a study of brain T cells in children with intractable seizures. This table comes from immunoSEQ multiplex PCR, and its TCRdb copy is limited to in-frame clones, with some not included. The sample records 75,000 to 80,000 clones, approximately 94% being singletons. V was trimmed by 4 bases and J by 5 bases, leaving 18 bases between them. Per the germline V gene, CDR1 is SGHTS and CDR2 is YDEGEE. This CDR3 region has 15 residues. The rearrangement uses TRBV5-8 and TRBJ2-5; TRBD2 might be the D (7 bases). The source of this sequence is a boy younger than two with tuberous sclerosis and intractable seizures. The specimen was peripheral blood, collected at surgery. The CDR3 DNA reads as TGTGCCAGCAGCCCTAGGTGGGGGGGCACGGAGACCCAGTACTTC. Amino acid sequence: CASSPRWGGTETQYF. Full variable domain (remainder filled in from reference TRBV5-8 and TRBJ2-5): EAGVTQSPTHLIKTRGQQATLRCSPISGHTSVYWYQQALGLGLQFLLWYDEGEERNRGNFPPRFSGRQFPNYSSELNVNALELEDSALYLCASSPRWGGTETQYFGPGTRLLVL.